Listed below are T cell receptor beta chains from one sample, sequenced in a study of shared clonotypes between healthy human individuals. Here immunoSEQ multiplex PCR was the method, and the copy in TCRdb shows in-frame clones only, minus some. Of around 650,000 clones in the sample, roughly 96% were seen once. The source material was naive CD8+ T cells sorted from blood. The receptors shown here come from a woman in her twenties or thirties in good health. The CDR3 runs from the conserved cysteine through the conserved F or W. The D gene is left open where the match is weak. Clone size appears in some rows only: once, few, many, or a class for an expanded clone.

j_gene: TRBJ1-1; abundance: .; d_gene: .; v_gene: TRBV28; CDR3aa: CASSLRGIGGEAFF
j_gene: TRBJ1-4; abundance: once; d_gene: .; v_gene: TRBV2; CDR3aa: CASSEGGRDEKLFF
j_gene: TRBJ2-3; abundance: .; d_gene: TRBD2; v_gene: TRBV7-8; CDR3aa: CASSAPRGLGTDTQYF
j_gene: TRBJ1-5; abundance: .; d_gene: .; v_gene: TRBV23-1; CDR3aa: CASPGARAGRSSCSNQPQHF
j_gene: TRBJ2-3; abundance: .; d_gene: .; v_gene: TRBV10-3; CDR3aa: CAISAEVVVDTQYF
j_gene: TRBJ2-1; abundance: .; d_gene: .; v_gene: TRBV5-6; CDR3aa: CASSSAPHEQFF
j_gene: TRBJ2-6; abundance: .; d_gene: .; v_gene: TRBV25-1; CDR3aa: CASSELWQPFSGANVLTF
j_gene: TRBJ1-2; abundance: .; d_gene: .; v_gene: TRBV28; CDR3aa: CASRLHDSYYGYTF
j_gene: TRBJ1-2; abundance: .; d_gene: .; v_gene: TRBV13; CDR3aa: CASWHRKELNYGYTF
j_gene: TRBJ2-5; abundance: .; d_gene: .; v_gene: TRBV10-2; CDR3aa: CASSVGNQETQYF
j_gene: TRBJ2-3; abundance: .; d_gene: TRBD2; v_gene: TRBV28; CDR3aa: CASSLTSGRARTDTQYF
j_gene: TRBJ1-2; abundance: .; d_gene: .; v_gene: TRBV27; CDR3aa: CASSSDGLSYGYTF
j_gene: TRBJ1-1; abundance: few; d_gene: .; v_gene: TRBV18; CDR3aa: CASSRGGGRDTEAFF
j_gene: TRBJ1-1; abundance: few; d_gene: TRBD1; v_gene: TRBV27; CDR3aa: CASGQGDGAFF
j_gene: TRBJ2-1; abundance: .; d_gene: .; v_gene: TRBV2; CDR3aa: CASSEEPGQPYNEQFF
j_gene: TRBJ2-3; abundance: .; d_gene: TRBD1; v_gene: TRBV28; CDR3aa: CASSPGTELTDTQYF
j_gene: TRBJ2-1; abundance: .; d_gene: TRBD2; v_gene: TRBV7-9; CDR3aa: CASSLGVNLAGDIEQFF
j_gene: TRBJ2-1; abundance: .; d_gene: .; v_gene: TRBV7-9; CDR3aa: CAIRGRQNEQFF
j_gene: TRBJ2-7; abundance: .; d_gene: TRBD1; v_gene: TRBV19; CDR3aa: CASSAGQGVYEQYF
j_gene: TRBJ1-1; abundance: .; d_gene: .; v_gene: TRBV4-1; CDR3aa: CASSNRGPANTEAFF
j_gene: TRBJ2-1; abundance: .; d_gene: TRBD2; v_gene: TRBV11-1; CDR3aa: CASSYVLGLAGVEQFF
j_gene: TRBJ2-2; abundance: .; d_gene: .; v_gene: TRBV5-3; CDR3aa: CARSLVFAGENTGELFF
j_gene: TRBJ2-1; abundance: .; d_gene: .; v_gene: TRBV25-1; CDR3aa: CASSVSPAGNNEQFF
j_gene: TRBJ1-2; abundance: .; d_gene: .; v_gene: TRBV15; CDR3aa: CATSEGTTNYGYTF
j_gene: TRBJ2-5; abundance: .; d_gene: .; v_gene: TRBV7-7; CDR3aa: CASSGQGPGETQYF
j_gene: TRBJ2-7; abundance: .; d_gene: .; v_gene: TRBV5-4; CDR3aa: CASSLQGLSTDYEQYF
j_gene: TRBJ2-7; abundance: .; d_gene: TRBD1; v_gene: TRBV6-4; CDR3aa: CASSPDRGFPEQYF
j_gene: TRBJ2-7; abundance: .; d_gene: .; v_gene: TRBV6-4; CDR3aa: CASSDQPGSVLSEQYF
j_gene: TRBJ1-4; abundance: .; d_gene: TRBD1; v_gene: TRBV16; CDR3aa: CASSHQDRGGEKLFF
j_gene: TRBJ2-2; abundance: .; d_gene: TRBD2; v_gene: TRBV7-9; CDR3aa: CASSLSVAGGSTGELFF
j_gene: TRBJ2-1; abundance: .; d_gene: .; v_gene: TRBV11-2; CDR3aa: CASSFSDEQFF
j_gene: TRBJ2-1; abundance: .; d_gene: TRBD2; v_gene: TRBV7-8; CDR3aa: CASSIRSGRSQFYNEQFF
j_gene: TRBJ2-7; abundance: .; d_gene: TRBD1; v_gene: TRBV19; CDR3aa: CASSPGQGFVYEQYF
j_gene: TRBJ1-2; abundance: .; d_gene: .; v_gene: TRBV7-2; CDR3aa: CASSLTGTNYGYTF
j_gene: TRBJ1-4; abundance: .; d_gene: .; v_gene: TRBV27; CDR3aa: CASRSVLRQRNEKLFF
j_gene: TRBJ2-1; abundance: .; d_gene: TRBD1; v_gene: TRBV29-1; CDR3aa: CSVVAGTGEYYNEQFF
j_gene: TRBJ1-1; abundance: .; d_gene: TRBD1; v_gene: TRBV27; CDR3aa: CASSWAGQQNTEAFF
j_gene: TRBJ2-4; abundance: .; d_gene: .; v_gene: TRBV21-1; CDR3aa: CASSKAAKRELAKNIQYF
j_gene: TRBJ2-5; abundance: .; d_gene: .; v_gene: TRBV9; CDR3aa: CASSVEAPGETQYF
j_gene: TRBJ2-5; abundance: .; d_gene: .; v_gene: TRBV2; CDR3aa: CASRGDSQGETQYF
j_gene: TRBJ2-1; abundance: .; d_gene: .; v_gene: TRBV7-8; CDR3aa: CASSLALWQGLVNNEQFF
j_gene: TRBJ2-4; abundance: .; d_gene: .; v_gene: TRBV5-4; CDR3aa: CASRGWGEAKNIQYF
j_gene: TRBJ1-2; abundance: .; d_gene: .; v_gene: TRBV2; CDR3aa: CASTSGEGSGYGYTF
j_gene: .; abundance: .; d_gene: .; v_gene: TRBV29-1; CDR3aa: CSVEGLESEQYF
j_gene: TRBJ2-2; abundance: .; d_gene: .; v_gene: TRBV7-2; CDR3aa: CASSLLGGTGELFF
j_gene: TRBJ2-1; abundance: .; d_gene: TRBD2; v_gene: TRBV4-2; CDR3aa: CASSQALAVSSYNEQFF
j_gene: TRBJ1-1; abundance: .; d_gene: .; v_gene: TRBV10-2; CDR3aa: CAIQWGALAFF
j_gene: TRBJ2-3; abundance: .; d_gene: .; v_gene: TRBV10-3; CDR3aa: CATTSRKPPDTQYF
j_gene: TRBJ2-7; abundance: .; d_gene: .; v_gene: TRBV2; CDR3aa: CASSGSSEKGDEQYF
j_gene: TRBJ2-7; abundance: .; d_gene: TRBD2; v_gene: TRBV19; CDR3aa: CASSSASGTAEQYF
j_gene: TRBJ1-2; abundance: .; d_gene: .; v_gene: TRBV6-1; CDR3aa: CASSEANTHPF
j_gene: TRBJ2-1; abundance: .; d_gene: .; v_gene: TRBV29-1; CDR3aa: CSVEPGSSYNEQFF
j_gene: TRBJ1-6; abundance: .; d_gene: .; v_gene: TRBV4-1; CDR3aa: CASSPGTGYNSPLHF
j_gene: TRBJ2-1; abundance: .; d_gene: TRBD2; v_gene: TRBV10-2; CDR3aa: CATKLAGAFYNEQFF
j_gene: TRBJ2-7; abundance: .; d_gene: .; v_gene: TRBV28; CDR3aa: CASTFKGDEQYF
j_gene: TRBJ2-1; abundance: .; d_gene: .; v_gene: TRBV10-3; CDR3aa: CAISESGGYEQFF
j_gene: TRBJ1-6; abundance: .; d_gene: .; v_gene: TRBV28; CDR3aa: CASSLYIDSPLHF
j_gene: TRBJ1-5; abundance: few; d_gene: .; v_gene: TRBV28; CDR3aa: CASSKWGGLNQPQHF
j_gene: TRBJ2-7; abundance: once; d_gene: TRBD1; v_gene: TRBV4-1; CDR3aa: CASSPFFSGGYEQYF